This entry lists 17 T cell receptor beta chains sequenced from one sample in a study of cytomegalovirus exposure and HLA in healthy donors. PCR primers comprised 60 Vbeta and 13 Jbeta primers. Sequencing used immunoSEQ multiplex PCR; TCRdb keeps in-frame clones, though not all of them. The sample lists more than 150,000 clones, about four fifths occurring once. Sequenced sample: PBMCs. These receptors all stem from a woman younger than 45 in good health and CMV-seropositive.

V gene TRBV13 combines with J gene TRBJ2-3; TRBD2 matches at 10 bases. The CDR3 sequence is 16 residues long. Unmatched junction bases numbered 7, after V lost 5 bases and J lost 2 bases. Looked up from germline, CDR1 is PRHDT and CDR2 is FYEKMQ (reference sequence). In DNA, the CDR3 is TGTGCCAGCAGCGAGCGGGGGGGCCCCTACACAGATACGCAGTATTTT. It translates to CASSERGGPYTDTQYF.

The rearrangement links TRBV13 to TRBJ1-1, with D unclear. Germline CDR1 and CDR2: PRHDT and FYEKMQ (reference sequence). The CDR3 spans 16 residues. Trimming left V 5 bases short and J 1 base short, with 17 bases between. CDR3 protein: CASSNSGVRGNTEAFF. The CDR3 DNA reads TGTGCCAGCAGCAACTCCGGCGTACGAGGGAACACTGAAGCTTTCTTT.

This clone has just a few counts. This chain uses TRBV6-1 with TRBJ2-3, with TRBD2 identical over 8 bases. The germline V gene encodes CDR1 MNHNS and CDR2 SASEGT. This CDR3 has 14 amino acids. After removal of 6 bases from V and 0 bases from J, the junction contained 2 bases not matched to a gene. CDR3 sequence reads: CASRSSGSTDTQYF. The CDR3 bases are TGTGCCAGCAGATCTAGCGGGAGCACAGATACGCAGTATTTT.

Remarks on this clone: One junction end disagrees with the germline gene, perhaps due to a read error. In DNA form, the CDR3 reads TGTTCCAGCAGATCCGAGGACAGGTCAGGTTCACCCCTCCACTTT. Protein: CSSRSEDRSGSPLHF. The rearrangement joins TRBV7-3 to TRBJ1-6; 7 bases are shared with TRBD1. CDR1 and CDR2 from the germline V gene are SGHTA and FQGTGA. This CDR3 spans 15 amino acids. The full variable domain, in which reference TRBV7-3 and TRBJ1-6 provide the parts outside the CDR3, is GAGVSQTPSNKVTEKGKYVELRCDPISGHTALYWYRQSLGQGPEFLIYFQGTGAADDSGLPNDRFFAVRPEGSVSTLKIQRTERGDSAVYLCSSRSEDRSGSPLHFGNGTRLTVT.

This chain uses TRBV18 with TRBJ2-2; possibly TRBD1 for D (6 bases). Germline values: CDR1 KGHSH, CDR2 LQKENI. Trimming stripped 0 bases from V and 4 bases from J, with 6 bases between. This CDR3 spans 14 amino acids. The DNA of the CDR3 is TGTGCCAGCTCACCACCAGGGGGCACCGGGGAGCTGTTTTTT. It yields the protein CASSPPGGTGELFF.

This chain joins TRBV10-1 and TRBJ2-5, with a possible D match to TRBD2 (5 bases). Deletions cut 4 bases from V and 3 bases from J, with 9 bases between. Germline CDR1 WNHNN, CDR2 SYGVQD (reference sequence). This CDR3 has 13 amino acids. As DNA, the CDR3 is TGCGCCAGCAGTGGGAGGATCGAAGAGACCCAGTACTTC. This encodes CASSGRIEETQYF.

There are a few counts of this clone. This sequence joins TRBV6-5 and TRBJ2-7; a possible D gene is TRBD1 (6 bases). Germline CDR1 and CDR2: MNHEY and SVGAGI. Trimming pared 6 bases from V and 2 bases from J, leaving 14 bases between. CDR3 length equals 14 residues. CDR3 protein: CASSPTRGTYEQYF. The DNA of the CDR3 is TGTGCCAGCAGCCCTACAAGGGGGACCTACGAGCAGTACTTC.

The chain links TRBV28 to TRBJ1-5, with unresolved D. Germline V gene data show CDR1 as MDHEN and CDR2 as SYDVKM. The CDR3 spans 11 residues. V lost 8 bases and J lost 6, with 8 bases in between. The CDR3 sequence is CASGGGQPQHF. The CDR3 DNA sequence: TGTGCCAGCGGCGGAGGTCAGCCCCAGCATTTT.

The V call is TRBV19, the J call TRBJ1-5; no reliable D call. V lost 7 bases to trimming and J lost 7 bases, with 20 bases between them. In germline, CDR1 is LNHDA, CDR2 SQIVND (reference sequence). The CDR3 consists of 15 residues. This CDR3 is CASTPQSGVGQPQHF. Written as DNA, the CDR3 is TGTGCCAGTACCCCACAGTCCGGGGTTGGGCAGCCCCAGCATTTT.

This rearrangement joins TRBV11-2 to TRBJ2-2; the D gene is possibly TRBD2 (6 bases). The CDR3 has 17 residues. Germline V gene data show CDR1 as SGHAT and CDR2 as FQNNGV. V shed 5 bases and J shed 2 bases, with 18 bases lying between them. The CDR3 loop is CASSLIPGLRNTGELFF. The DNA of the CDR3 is TGTGCCAGCAGCCTAATCCCGGGACTGAGAAACACCGGGGAGCTGTTTTTT.

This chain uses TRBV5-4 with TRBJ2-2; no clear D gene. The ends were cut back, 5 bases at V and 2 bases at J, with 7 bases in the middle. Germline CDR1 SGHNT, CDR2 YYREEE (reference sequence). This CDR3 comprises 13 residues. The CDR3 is CASRRDNTGELFF. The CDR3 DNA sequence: TGTGCCAGCAGGCGTGATAACACCGGGGAGCTGTTTTTT. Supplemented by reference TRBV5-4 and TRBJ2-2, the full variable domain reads ETGVTQSPTHLIKTRGQQVTLRCSSQSGHNTVSWYQQALGQGPQFIFQYYREEENGRGNFPPRFSGLQFPNYSSELNVNALELDDSALYLCASRRDNTGELFFGEGSRLTVL.

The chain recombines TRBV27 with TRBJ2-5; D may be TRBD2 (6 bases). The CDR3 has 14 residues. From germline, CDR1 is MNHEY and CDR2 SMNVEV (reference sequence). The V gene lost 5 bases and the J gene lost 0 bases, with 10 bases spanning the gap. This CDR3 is CASSLSGDQETQYF. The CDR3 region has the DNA TGTGCCAGCAGTCTTAGCGGAGACCAAGAGACCCAGTACTTC.

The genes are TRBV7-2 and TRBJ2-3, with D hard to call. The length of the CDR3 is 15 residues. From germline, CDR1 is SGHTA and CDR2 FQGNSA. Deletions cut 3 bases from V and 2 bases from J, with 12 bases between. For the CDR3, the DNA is TGTGCCAGCAGCTTGGGTGGAGCGCCCACAGATACGCAGTATTTT. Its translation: CASSLGGAPTDTQYF.

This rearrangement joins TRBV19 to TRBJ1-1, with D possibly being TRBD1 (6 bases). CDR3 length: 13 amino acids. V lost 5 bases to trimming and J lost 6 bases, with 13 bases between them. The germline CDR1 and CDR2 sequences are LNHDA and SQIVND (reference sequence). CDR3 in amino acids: CASSLQGGPEAFF. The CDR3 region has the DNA TGTGCCAGTAGTTTACAGGGTGGGCCTGAAGCTTTCTTT. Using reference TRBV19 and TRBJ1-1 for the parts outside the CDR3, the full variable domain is DGGITQSPKYLFRKEGQNVTLSCEQNLNHDAMYWYRQDPGQGLRLIYYSQIVNDFQKGDIAEGYSVSREKKESFPLTVTSAQKNPTAFYLCASSLQGGPEAFFGQGTRLTVV.

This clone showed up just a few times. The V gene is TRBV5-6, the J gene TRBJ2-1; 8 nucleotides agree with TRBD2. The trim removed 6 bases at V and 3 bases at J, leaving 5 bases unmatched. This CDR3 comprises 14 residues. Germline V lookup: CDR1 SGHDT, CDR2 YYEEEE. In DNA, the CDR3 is TGTGCCAGCAACGTCGGGACTAGCTACAATGAGCAGTTCTTC. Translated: CASNVGTSYNEQFF.

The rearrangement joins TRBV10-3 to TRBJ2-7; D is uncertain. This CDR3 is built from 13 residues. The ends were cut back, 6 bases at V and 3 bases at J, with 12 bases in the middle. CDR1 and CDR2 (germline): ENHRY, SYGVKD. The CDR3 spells CAISYRDLYEQYF. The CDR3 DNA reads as TGTGCCATCAGCTACAGAGACCTCTACGAGCAGTACTTC.

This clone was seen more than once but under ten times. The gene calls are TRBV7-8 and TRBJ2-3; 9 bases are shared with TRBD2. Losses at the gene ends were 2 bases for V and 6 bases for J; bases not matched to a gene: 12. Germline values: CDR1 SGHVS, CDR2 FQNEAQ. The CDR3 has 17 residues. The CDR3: CASSLRSGRPGGDTQYF. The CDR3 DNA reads TGTGCCAGCAGCTTAAGGAGCGGGAGGCCCGGGGGTGATACGCAGTATTTT.